This T cell receptor beta chain derives from a study of immune characterization of retroperitoneal liposarcoma. The CDR3 consists of 16 residues. V dropped 6 bases and J dropped 0; count of bases not matched to a gene: 5. Germline CDR1 is MNHEY and CDR2 is SMNVEV (reference sequence). TCRdb re-analysed the PCR reads in MiXCR, keeping a single row per CDR3 protein. The sample lists several thousand distinct CDR3 sequences, almost 30% occurring once. There are a few counts of this clonotype. This chain uses TRBV27 with TRBJ1-6, with 7 nucleotides matching TRBD1. Sequenced sample: blood. This TCR came from a male donor with retroperitoneal liposarcoma. The chain's CDR3 is CASSDRVSSYNSPLHF. CDR3 nucleotide sequence: TGTGCCAGCAGCGACAGGGTGAGCTCCTATAATTCACCCCTCCACTTT.